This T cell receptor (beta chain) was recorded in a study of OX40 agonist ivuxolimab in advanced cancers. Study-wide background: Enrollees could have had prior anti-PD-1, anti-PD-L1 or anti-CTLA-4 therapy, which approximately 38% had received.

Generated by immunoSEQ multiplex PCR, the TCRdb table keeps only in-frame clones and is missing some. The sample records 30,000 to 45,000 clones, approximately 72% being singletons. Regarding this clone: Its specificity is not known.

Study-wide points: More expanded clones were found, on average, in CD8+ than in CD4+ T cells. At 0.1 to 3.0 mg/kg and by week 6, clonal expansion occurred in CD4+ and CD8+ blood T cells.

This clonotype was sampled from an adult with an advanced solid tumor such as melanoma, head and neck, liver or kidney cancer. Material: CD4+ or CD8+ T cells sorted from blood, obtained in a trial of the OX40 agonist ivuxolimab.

CDR3 in DNA: TGTGCCAGCAGCTTAGACAGGGGGAATTCACCCCTCCACTTT. Amino acid sequence: CASSLDRGNSPLHF. The chain joins TRBV7-9 to TRBJ1-6, with 8 positions matching TRBD1. V gave up 1 base and J gave up 7 bases; unmatched junction bases: 0. Germline values: CDR1 SEHNR, CDR2 FQNEAQ (reference sequence). The CDR3 runs to 14 residues.